The 14 T cell receptor beta chains reported below all come from one sample, sequenced in a study of shared clonotypes between healthy human individuals. Naive-designated CD8 cells lacked CD45RO, were positively enriched for CCR7, and omitted terminally differentiated effector memory CD45RA+ cells. The data were produced by immunoSEQ multiplex PCR, yet TCRdb's version contains in-frame clones alone and is incomplete. The sample includes around 2.1 million clones, 85% to 95% of them seen just once. Material: naive CD8+ T cells from PBMCs. These TCRs come from a man aged 18 to 35 in good health. Some clones in this sample may be carry-over from other donors' samples.

This sequence joins TRBV28 and TRBJ1-5; D gene unclear. The CDR3 extends over 17 amino acids. V was shortened by 0 bases and J by 0 bases, with 12 bases between the two germline ends. Germline V gives CDR1 MDHEN, CDR2 SYDVKM. CDR3 sequence (DNA): TGTGCCAGCAGTTTATGGGAAAGTCCTTATAGCAATCAGCCCCAGCATTTT. Translating gives CASSLWESPYSNQPQHF.

This chain uses TRBV6-5 with TRBJ2-1; D possibly corresponds to TRBD1 (6 bases). The CDR3 has 12 amino acids. The germline V gene encodes CDR1 MNHEY and CDR2 SVGAGI. Deletions cut 4 bases from V and 9 bases from J, with 10 bases between. This chain's CDR3 is CASSFRGSEQFF. The CDR3 DNA is TGTGCCAGCAGTTTCAGGGGATCTGAGCAGTTCTTC.

V and J are TRBV7-9 and TRBJ1-5, with a weak D call TRBD1 (5 bases). The V gene lost 10 bases and the J gene lost 7 bases, with 29 bases spanning the gap. Germline CDR1 and CDR2: SEHNR and FQNEAQ (reference sequence). The CDR3 consists of 17 residues. The CDR3 loop is CATTNSRRGVRSQPQHF. Here the CDR3 DNA reads TGTGCCACTACCAATTCCCGGAGAGGGGTGAGGAGCCAGCCCCAGCATTTT.

This chain connects TRBV11-2 to TRBJ2-7; 10 bases match TRBD1. CDR3 length: 15 amino acids. The germline gives CDR1 SGHAT, CDR2 FQNNGV. The ends lost 4 bases at V and 2 bases at J; junction bases unmatched: 5. The CDR3 protein is CASSWRQGAPYEQYF. The CDR3 bases are TGTGCCAGCAGCTGGAGACAGGGGGCCCCCTACGAGCAGTACTTC.

The chain joins TRBV9 to TRBJ2-1; D call uncertain. CDR1 and CDR2 (germline): SGDLS, YYNGEE. V was pared by 0 bases and J by 4 bases, with 11 bases between. This CDR3 has 15 residues. The CDR3: CASSVGPRPYNEQFF. The DNA of the CDR3 is TGTGCCAGCAGCGTAGGGCCTAGACCTTACAATGAGCAGTTCTTC.

This chain uses TRBV27 with TRBJ1-1; D is perhaps TRBD1 (6 bases). CDR3 length: 13 residues. V was shortened by 6 bases and J by 8 bases, with 16 bases between the two germline ends. Germline values: CDR1 MNHEY, CDR2 SMNVEV (reference sequence). The CDR3 here is CASRVRGTGEAFF. The CDR3 bases are TGTGCCAGCAGAGTAAGGGGGACGGGCGAAGCTTTCTTT.

The J gene is TRBJ2-7, the V gene TRBV4-1; 10 positions agree with TRBD2. Germline CDR1 reads MGHRA; CDR2 reads YSYEKL. V dropped 0 bases and J dropped 0; count of bases not matched to a gene: 8. The CDR3 runs to 18 residues. CDR3 protein: CASSQDSGLAVGSYEQYF. CDR3 coding DNA: TGCGCCAGCAGCCAAGATTCAGGACTAGCGGTAGGCTCCTACGAGCAGTACTTC.

The chain recombines TRBV6-6 with TRBJ2-7; perhaps TRBD1 as D (5 bases). Germline V CDR1 and CDR2: MNHNY, SVGAGI (reference sequence). The CDR3 contains 12 residues. Trimming cost V 7 bases and J 1 base, with 8 bases left between them. CDR3 loop: CASNGHSYEQYF. CDR3 sequence (DNA): TGTGCCAGCAACGGACATTCCTACGAGCAGTACTTC.

As to this clone: This specimen includes other DNA sequences encoding the same CDR3. The CDR3 nucleotides are TGTGCCTGGAGTGTGCGGGGCAGCTACAATGAGCAGTTCTTC. Translated: CAWSVRGSYNEQFF. The rearrangement links TRBV30 to TRBJ2-1, with D possibly TRBD2 on 6 matching bases. Germline V gene lookup returns CDR1 GTSNPN and CDR2 SVGIG (reference sequence). The CDR3 contains 14 residues. Trimming stripped 0 bases from V and 3 bases from J, with 9 bases between.

The V gene is TRBV7-9, the J gene TRBJ1-5, with TRBD1 identical over 9 bases. The CDR3 spans 17 residues. Germline trimming cut 3 bases from V and 2 bases from J; bases unmatched to any gene: 8. Germline V gives CDR1 SEHNR, CDR2 FQNEAQ (reference sequence). Here the CDR3 reads CASSFTGGSVGNQPQHF. In nucleotides, the CDR3 is TGTGCCAGCAGCTTTACAGGGGGCTCGGTGGGCAATCAGCCCCAGCATTTT.

This chain links TRBV6-1 with TRBJ2-7; maybe TRBD2 (7 bases). This CDR3 is 15 amino acids long. Trimming cost V 6 bases and J 1 base, with 16 bases left between them. Germline loops: CDR1 MNHNS, CDR2 SASEGT. In DNA, the CDR3 is TGTGCCAGCAGCTGGACTGAGGGGGGGTCCTACGAGCAGTACTTC. The encoded protein is CASSWTEGGSYEQYF.

In the case of this clone: This sample also contains other DNA sequences that code for the same CDR3. This chain uses TRBV5-6 with TRBJ2-6; D remains unclear. CDR1 is SGHDT, CDR2 YYEEEE, per germline. The CDR3 covers 15 residues. The V gene lost 0 bases and the J gene lost 0 bases, with 4 bases spanning the gap. The CDR3 region is CASSLEGSGANVLTF. The CDR3 DNA follows: TGTGCCAGCAGCTTGGAAGGCTCTGGGGCCAACGTCCTGACTTTC. Drawing the rest from reference TRBV5-6 and TRBJ2-6, the complete variable domain is DAGVTQSPTHLIKTRGQQVTLRCSPKSGHDTVSWYQQALGQGPQFIFQYYEEEERQRGNFPDRFSGHQFPNYSSELNVNALLLGDSALYLCASSLEGSGANVLTFGAGSRLTVL.

V is TRBV28 and J is TRBJ1-2; D gene unclear. Germline CDR1 and CDR2: MDHEN and SYDVKM. The CDR3 is made up of 14 amino acids. V was pared by 3 bases and J by 4 bases, with 12 bases between. CDR3 amino acids: CASSFGSLLYGYTF. DNA of the CDR3: TGTGCCAGCAGTTTCGGTTCGCTCCTCTATGGCTACACCTTC.

The V call is TRBV19, the J call TRBJ2-7, with TRBD2 matching 11 bases. Germline lookup yields CDR1 LNHDA and CDR2 SQIVND (reference sequence). CDR3 length: 15 amino acids. With V trimmed by 5 bases and J by 0 bases, 3 bases remained unmatched. The DNA of the CDR3 is TGTGCCAGTAGTCTTACTAGCGGGGGCTCCTACGAGCAGTACTTC. This sequence encodes CASSLTSGGSYEQYF.